This T cell receptor (beta chain) was obtained from a study of T cell responses to AZD1222 COVID-19 vaccine. Study-level findings and limits: Repertoire sampling happened only post peak T cell response. Spike-spanning, vaccine-associated CD4 TCRs were dominant at 160-218 and 743-854. Possibly, clonal diversity was underestimated; donors were largely white British and included more females.

The protocol was immunoSEQ multiplex PCR, while the TCRdb copy is restricted to in-frame clones and leaves out a portion. Altogether 150,000 to 200,000 clones are present, approximately 91% being singletons, with the ten largest covering about 1.9%. V was trimmed by 1 base and J by 0 bases, leaving 4 bases between them. The V gene's germline CDR1 is SGHVS and CDR2 FQNEAQ. The CDR3 contains 14 residues. As to this clone: The antigen is unknown.

The sequence came from an adult who received the AZD1222 COVID-19 vaccine. This chain uses TRBV7-8 with TRBJ1-3; D unclear. This specimen was peripheral blood, taken 28 days after the second AZD1222 dose. The CDR3, as DNA: TGTGCCAGCAGCTTAGAGGGCTCTGGAAACACCATATATTTT. It codes for CASSLEGSGNTIYF.